This T cell receptor (beta chain) appears in the sequencing data of a study of immune cell composition in non-small cell lung cancer. Points from the study as a whole: Squamous lung tumours showed higher top 10 clone scores and clonality than adenocarcinomas. No significant correlation existed between pack-years smoked and tumour clonality.

V dropped 6 bases and J dropped 6 bases, with 7 bases sitting between them. The CDR3 runs 11 residues. Germline values: CDR1 MNHNY, CDR2 SVGAGI (reference sequence). Clones were read by immunoSEQ multiplex PCR, and TCRdb kept only the in-frame ones, dropping some. There are under 750 clones in the sample; around 78% occur only once, and over 15% lies in the top ten. Frozen unsorted single-cell suspensions supplied the genomic DNA. This clone was counted a single time. Its antigen is unidentified. This chain joins TRBV6-6 and TRBJ2-3; D perhaps matches TRBD2 (5 bases). This TCR was recovered from a human donor with non-small cell lung cancer. The sample consisted of lung tumor tissue. The CDR3 DNA is TGTGCCAGCAGAAGGGAGGATACGCAGTATTTT. Protein product: CASRREDTQYF.